This T cell receptor (beta chain) was recovered during a study of blood T cell repertoires in COVID-19. Repertoires were generated with immunoSEQ multiplex PCR, while TCRdb's copy carries only in-frame clones and drops some. Altogether about 290,000 clones are present, under 90% being singletons, with the ten largest covering 1.5% to 2%. Germline CDR1 SEHNR, CDR2 FQNEAQ (reference sequence). This CDR3 comprises 12 residues. Trimming took off 7 bases at V and 3 bases at J, with 7 bases between the two ends. Sequences were obtained from PBMCs or T cells enriched from blood (not recorded which). The TCR was taken from a woman aged 40 to 55 who had recovered from COVID-19. The chain combines TRBV7-9 with TRBJ1-5; perhaps TRBD1 as D (6 bases). CDR3 in DNA: TGTGCCAGCAACAGGGACAATCAGCCCCAGCATTTT. This translates into CASNRDNQPQHF.